Listed below are T cell receptor beta chains from one sample, sequenced in a study of identical twins. TCRdb re-derived calls from the 5' RACE reads in MiXCR, one entry per CDR3 protein. The sample includes nearly 900,000 distinct CDR3 sequences, about 12% of them seen just once. These records were also assigned to another study, of yellow fever vaccine responses in identical twins.

Sequencing was performed on PBMCs. Receptors were obtained from a woman aged 18-29 years in good health. The conserved cysteine and the conserved F or W are not part of the CDR3 here. Fields, in order: J gene, V gene, clone size, CDR3 protein. Not every row has a clone size; where given, it reads once, few, many or a size class.

TRBJ2-1 | TRBV12-3/TRBV12-4 | few | ASSSGLAVNEQF
TRBJ2-3 | TRBV7-9 | NA | ASSPDWPDTQY
TRBJ2-2 | TRBV4-1 | few | ASSQVGPREGGTGELF
TRBJ2-7 | TRBV13 | NA | ASSLGLAGGPLYEQY
TRBJ1-1 | TRBV7-3 | few | AGPPGRKTEAF
TRBJ1-1 | TRBV6-1 | NA | ASSKGPPLEAF
TRBJ1-5 | TRBV5-5 | NA | ASSFYRDNQPQH
TRBJ1-2 | TRBV6-9 | NA | ASSPQLRANYGYT
TRBJ2-7 | TRBV5-1 | NA | ASSLEANEQY
TRBJ2-1 | TRBV2 | few | ASRGPGSAASSYNEQF
TRBJ2-3 | TRBV20-1 | NA | SAVVAQASTDTQY
TRBJ2-7 | TRBV4-1 | few | ASSQTGTVTYEQY
TRBJ2-6 | TRBV11-2 | few | ASSLLGFGSSGANVLT
TRBJ2-3 | TRBV20-1 | few | SPSGDTQY
TRBJ2-2 | TRBV24-1 | many | ATSDLAAAGNTGELF
TRBJ2-3 | TRBV12-3/TRBV12-4 | NA | ASSRGLAGAADTQY
TRBJ1-2 | TRBV20-1 | few | SALFSVTYGYT
TRBJ2-1 | TRBV6-1 | NA | ASGTPTASYNEQF
TRBJ1-5 | TRBV3-1 | NA | ASSQDPATGVNQPQH
TRBJ2-5 | TRBV20-1 | few | SAAPSPSQETQY
TRBJ2-3 | TRBV3-1 | NA | ASTQDGRVTDTQY
TRBJ2-2 | TRBV28 | few | ASSTTGQGSGELF
TRBJ2-5 | TRBV28 | few | ASSPQGQGALVETQY